Below, 27 T cell receptor beta chains from the same sample are listed, as sequenced in a study of T cells in Graves' hyperthyroidism and ophthalmopathy. RNA transcripts were the template for amplifying TCR beta CDR3 regions. The study used the HTBI primer set for a first-round RT-PCR of the TCR CDR3. TCRdb recomputed calls from the multiplex PCR reads with MiXCR, one row per CDR3 protein. The sample holds about 350,000 distinct CDR3 sequences; 15% to 20% are singletons and the top ten take less than 20%. The material sequenced was blood. The receptor set was obtained from a woman aged 40 to 49 with Graves' ophthalmopathy.

This clonotype was detected many times. This CDR3 reads CAWTFLGTAGNTIYF. In DNA form, the CDR3 reads TGTGCCTGGACTTTTCTCGGGACAGCTGGAAACACCATATATTTT. The chain couples TRBV30 to TRBJ1-3, with 7 bases fitting TRBD1. This CDR3 is 15 amino acids long. The ends lost 4 bases at V and 2 bases at J; junction bases unmatched: 8. Germline CDR1 and CDR2: GTSNPN and SVGIG (reference sequence). Supplemented by reference TRBV30 and TRBJ1-3, the full variable domain reads SQTIHQWPATLVQPVGSPLSLECTVEGTSNPNLYWYRQAAGRGLQLLFYSVGIGQISSEVPQNLSASRPQDRQFILSSKKLLLSDSGFYLCAWTFLGTAGNTIYFGEGSWLTVV.

The rearrangement links TRBV19 to TRBJ1-5, with D unclear. The CDR3 runs 15 residues. Deletions cut 2 bases from V and 1 base from J, with 9 bases between. Per germline, CDR1 LNHDA and CDR2 SQIVND (reference sequence). The CDR3 protein is CASSINGQSNQPQHF. In nucleotides, the CDR3 is TGTGCCAGTAGTATAAACGGGCAGAGCAATCAGCCCCAGCATTTT.

This clonotype was observed many times. This chain joins TRBV20-1 and TRBJ2-7, with no clear D. The CDR3 length is 13 residues. V lost 0 bases to trimming and J lost 6 bases, with 12 bases between them. CDR1 and CDR2 (germline): DFQATT, SNEGSKA (reference sequence). The CDR3 is CSARDPRRVEQYF. The CDR3 nucleotides are TGCAGTGCTAGAGATCCCCGTAGGGTCGAGCAGTACTTC.

This clonotype occurred many times. The chain joins TRBV20-1 to TRBJ2-5; tentatively, D is TRBD2 (5 bases). In germline, CDR1 is DFQATT, CDR2 SNEGSKA (reference sequence). Between the trimmed V and J ends, which lost 0 bases and 4 bases, there was a span of 12 bases. The CDR3 length is 14 residues. In DNA form, the CDR3 reads TGCAGTGCTAGAGATTATGGTCGGGGAGAGACCCAGTACTTC. It specifies CSARDYGRGETQYF.

With respect to this clonotype: A much bigger clone sits one base away, suggesting this may be a read error. The V call is TRBV29-1, the J call TRBJ2-2; D uncertain. This CDR3 is built from 11 residues. Germline-derived CDR1 and CDR2 are SQVTM and ANQGSEA. Between the trimmed V and J ends, which lost 6 bases and 7 bases, there was a span of 9 bases. The CDR3: CSVMSYGELFF. The CDR3 DNA follows: TGCAGCGTGATGTCCTACGGGGAGCTGTTTTTT.

V usage is TRBV6-1 and J usage is TRBJ2-7; 7 bases match TRBD1. This CDR3 is built from 13 residues. The junction had 7 bases not matched to a gene; V was cut back by 6 bases and J by 5 bases. The V gene's germline CDR1 is MNHNS and CDR2 SASEGT. Here the CDR3 reads CASSDRVRDEQYF. The CDR3 DNA follows: TGTGCCAGCAGCGACAGGGTCCGGGACGAGCAGTACTTC.

This clonotype was counted many times. This chain uses TRBV12-3 or TRBV12-4 with TRBJ1-2, with D possibly being TRBD1 (5 bases). V was clipped by 4 bases and J by 0 bases, with 12 bases between them. The CDR3 length is 15 residues. CDR3 in DNA: TGTGCCAGCAGTTCGCGGGACGGGGCTAACTATGGCTACACCTTC. It specifies CASSSRDGANYGYTF.

This clonotype was counted ten times or more. The chain links TRBV12-5 to TRBJ2-5, with TRBD1 identical over 9 bases. The CDR3 contains 17 residues. Per germline, CDR1 LGHNT and CDR2 FRNRAP. The V segment lost 0 bases and the J segment 2 bases; nucleotides outside the gene matches: 7. DNA for the CDR3: TGTGCTAGTGGTTTGGTAACAGGGGGCAGGAGTCAAGAGACCCAGTACTTC. Encoded protein: CASGLVTGGRSQETQYF. Together with reference TRBV12-5 and TRBJ2-5, the CDR3 gives the full variable domain: DARVTQTPRHKVTEMGQEVTMRCQPILGHNTVFWYRQTMMQGLELLAYFRNRAPLDDSGMPKDRFSAEMPDATLATLKIQPSEPRDSAVYFCASGLVTGGRSQETQYFGPGTRLLVL.

The chain joins TRBV6-1 to TRBJ2-2; D unclear. CDR3 length equals 12 residues. The germline V gene encodes CDR1 MNHNS and CDR2 SASEGT. Trimming took 7 bases from V and 8 from J, leaving 11 bases between them. The CDR3 region has the DNA TGTGCCAGCAAGGAGCGCACTGGGGAGCTGTTTTTT. Translated, it gives CASKERTGELFF.

In its sample, this clonotype was seen many times. V is TRBV28 and J is TRBJ1-2, with D possibly TRBD1 on 6 matching bases. V was clipped by 2 bases and J by 7 bases, with 14 bases between them. This CDR3 has 14 amino acids. Germline CDR1 MDHEN, CDR2 SYDVKM. As DNA, the CDR3 is TGTGCCAGCAGTTTAGGGGGCATCGAGATTGGCTACACCTTC. Protein sequence: CASSLGGIEIGYTF.

This clonotype was recorded at least ten times. This chain links TRBV7-8 with TRBJ2-2; 8 nucleotides agree with TRBD1. The CDR3 spans 15 residues. V lost 7 bases to trimming and J lost 2 bases; unmatched junction nucleotides: 6. Germline V gene lookup returns CDR1 SGHVS and CDR2 FQNEAQ. CDR3 region: CASKPGTGNTGELFF. In nucleotides, the CDR3 is TGTGCCAGCAAGCCTGGGACAGGAAACACCGGGGAGCTGTTTTTT. The full variable domain, completed using reference TRBV7-8 and TRBJ2-2, is GAGVSQSPRYKVAKRGQDVALRCDPISGHVSLFWYQQALGQGPEFLTYFQNEAQLDKSGLPSDRFFAERPEGSVSTLKIQRTQQEDSAVYLCASKPGTGNTGELFFGEGSRLTVL.

This chain connects TRBV6-1 to TRBJ2-7, with a weak D call TRBD1 (7 bases). CDR3 length: 14 amino acids. V was pared by 5 bases and J by 5 bases, with 16 bases between. The V gene's germline CDR1 is MNHNS and CDR2 SASEGT. CDR3 residues: CASSTTGRRHEQYF. For the CDR3, the DNA is TGTGCCAGCAGTACGACAGGGAGGCGGCACGAGCAGTACTTC.

This clonotype was seen many times. Here the CDR3 omits its conserved ending phenylalanine or tryptophan, so a read error is the likely source. The chain uses TRBV10-3 and TRBJ2-7; D might be TRBD2 (6 bases). The CDR3 length is 14 residues. Germline CDR1 ENHRY, CDR2 SYGVKD. With 0 bases removed from V and 3 bases from J, the gap between germline ends came to 9 bases. Here the CDR3 reads CAISESRLVYEQYL. CDR3 nucleotide sequence: TGTGCCATCAGTGAGTCCCGACTAGTCTACGAGCAGTACCTC.

This clonotype occurred many times. The gene calls are TRBV19 and TRBJ2-7, with D perhaps TRBD2 (7 bases). Germline CDR1 LNHDA, CDR2 SQIVND (reference sequence). The V end was cut by 4 bases, the J end by 2 bases, with 15 bases between. The CDR3 contains 15 residues. The CDR3 region is CASSKGGARTYEQYF. In DNA, the CDR3 is TGTGCCAGTAGTAAAGGGGGGGCGCGGACCTACGAGCAGTACTTC.

This sequence joins TRBV4-1 and TRBJ2-7, with TRBD2 matching over 10 bases. The CDR3 sequence is 15 residues long. The ends lost 2 bases at V and 2 bases at J; junction bases unmatched: 3. Germline assignment: CDR1 MGHRA and CDR2 YSYEKL. In DNA form, the CDR3 reads TGCGCCAGCAGCCAACAAAGCGGGAGGGCCTACGAGCAGTACTTC. The encoded protein is CASSQQSGRAYEQYF.

This clonotype came up a few times. The rearrangement uses TRBV30 and TRBJ2-7; tentative D call: TRBD2 (5 bases). The ends were cut back, 2 bases at V and 4 bases at J, with 12 bases in the middle. Germline values: CDR1 GTSNPN, CDR2 SVGIG (reference sequence). This CDR3 region has 13 residues. The CDR3 region is CAWSQGRGYEQYF. For the CDR3, the DNA is TGTGCCTGGAGTCAAGGGAGAGGTTACGAGCAGTACTTC. Drawing the rest from reference TRBV30 and TRBJ2-7, the complete variable domain is SQTIHQWPATLVQPVGSPLSLECTVEGTSNPNLYWYRQAAGRGLQLLFYSVGIGQISSEVPQNLSASRPQDRQFILSSKKLLLSDSGFYLCAWSQGRGYEQYFGPGTRLTVT.

The rearrangement uses TRBV13 and TRBJ1-1; TRBD1 might be the D (6 bases). V was cut by 2 bases and J by 5 bases, with 18 bases left in between. Germline assignment: CDR1 PRHDT and CDR2 FYEKMQ (reference sequence). This CDR3 comprises 16 residues. For the CDR3, the DNA is TGTGCCAGCAGCTTATTAGGGCGGGGGCGTGAAACTGAAGCTTTCTTT. Its translation is CASSLLGRGRETEAFF.

The table lists this clonotype with many counts. The chain employs TRBV15 and TRBJ2-7, with TRBD2 matching 9 bases. V lost 4 bases and J lost 5; bases outside the gene matches: 15. Per the germline V gene, CDR1 is LNHNV and CDR2 is YYDKDF (reference sequence). The CDR3 length is 17 residues. CDR3 in amino acids: CATSTSSLGLAVDEQYF. The CDR3 nucleotides are TGTGCCACCAGCACCTCGTCTTTGGGACTAGCAGTAGACGAGCAGTACTTC. The complete variable domain, with remaining parts taken from reference TRBV15 and TRBJ2-7, reads DAMVIQNPRYQVTQFGKPVTLSCSQTLNHNVMYWYQQKSSQAPKLLFHYYDKDFNNEADTPDNFQSRRPNTSFCFLDIRSPGLGDTAMYLCATSTSSLGLAVDEQYFGPGTRLTVT.

This clonotype turned up a few times. The chain uses TRBV12-3 or TRBV12-4 and TRBJ1-1, with 8 bases lining up with TRBD1. The ends lost 6 bases at V and 3 bases at J; junction bases unmatched: 6. The CDR3 has 14 residues. The CDR3 reads CASRSGTGDTEAFF. For the CDR3, the DNA is TGTGCCAGCAGATCCGGGACAGGCGACACTGAAGCTTTCTTT.

This clonotype was recorded only once. Its ends do not fully match the called genes, so a read error is possible. CDR3 in DNA: TGCAGTGCGGTAACGACAGTCACTGAAGCTTGCTTT. It is translated as CSAVTTVTEACF. The chain couples TRBV20-1 to TRBJ1-1; tentative D call: TRBD1 (5 bases). The CDR3 has 12 amino acids. CDR1 DFQATT and CDR2 SNEGSKA come from the germline V gene (reference sequence).

The table lists this clonotype with a few counts. A read error is possible here, since a much larger clone lies one base away. This chain uses TRBV11-2 with TRBJ2-2, with unresolved D. The CDR3 length is 13 residues. Germline V gene lookup returns CDR1 SGHAT and CDR2 FQNNGV. Trimming removed 7 bases from V and 1 base from J, with 7 bases in between. In nucleotides, the CDR3 is TGTGCCAGCACTAAAGGGAACACCGGGGAGCTGTTTTTT. Its translation is CASTKGNTGELFF.

This clonotype was counted at least ten times. The chain carries TRBV13 and TRBJ2-7; D gene uncertain. The CDR3 runs to 11 residues. The germline V gene encodes CDR1 PRHDT and CDR2 FYEKMQ (reference sequence). V gave up 5 bases and J gave up 7 bases, with 9 bases separating them. CDR3 sequence: CASSPHGEQYF. In DNA form, the CDR3 reads TGTGCCAGCAGCCCTCATGGGGAGCAGTACTTC.

This sequence joins TRBV28 and TRBJ2-7, with D possibly TRBD2 on 5 matching bases. Germline V gene data show CDR1 as MDHEN and CDR2 as SYDVKM. CDR3 length: 19 residues. Trimming left V 1 base short and J 0 bases short, with 22 bases between. CDR3 loop: CASSLSFMLVRRSSYEQYF. CDR3 in DNA: TGTGCCAGCAGTTTATCCTTTATGCTGGTTAGGAGGTCCTCCTACGAGCAGTACTTC.

This chain connects TRBV11-2 to TRBJ2-7; D ambiguous. CDR3 size: 13 residues. V was trimmed by 6 bases and J by 2 bases, leaving 11 bases between them. Germline assignment: CDR1 SGHAT and CDR2 FQNNGV. The CDR3: CASSPDGPYEQYF. CDR3 in DNA: TGTGCCAGCAGTCCGGACGGTCCCTACGAGCAGTACTTC.

At least ten counts were recorded for this clonotype. This clone may be a read error of a much larger clone one base away. The chain recombines TRBV6-9 with TRBJ1-5; the D is unclear. V was trimmed by 7 bases and J by 1 base, leaving 14 bases between them. The CDR3 consists of 15 residues. The germline V gene has CDR1 MNHGY and CDR2 SVAAGI. For the CDR3, the DNA is TGTGCCAGCACCCTGATGGGGATGAGCAATCAGCCCCAGCATTTT. Translation: CASTLMGMSNQPQHF.

The chain uses TRBV20-1 and TRBJ1-5; D is undetermined. With 2 bases removed from V and 3 bases from J, the gap between germline ends came to 11 bases. The CDR3 has 14 amino acids. Germline V gene lookup returns CDR1 DFQATT and CDR2 SNEGSKA (reference sequence). This chain's CDR3 is CSARTRHLNQPQHF. The CDR3 DNA reads as TGCAGTGCTAGAACCAGACACCTCAATCAGCCCCAGCATTTT.

This clonotype was counted ten times or more. This rearrangement joins TRBV6-5 to TRBJ2-2, with 8 bases lining up with TRBD1. The germline V gene has CDR1 MNHEY and CDR2 SVGAGI. The V and J ends lost 8 bases and 5 bases, in that order; junction bases with no gene match: 10. The CDR3 totals 15 residues. This chain's CDR3 is CASDLRDRRTGELFF. CDR3 coding DNA: TGTGCCAGCGACTTACGGGACAGGAGGACCGGGGAGCTGTTTTTT.